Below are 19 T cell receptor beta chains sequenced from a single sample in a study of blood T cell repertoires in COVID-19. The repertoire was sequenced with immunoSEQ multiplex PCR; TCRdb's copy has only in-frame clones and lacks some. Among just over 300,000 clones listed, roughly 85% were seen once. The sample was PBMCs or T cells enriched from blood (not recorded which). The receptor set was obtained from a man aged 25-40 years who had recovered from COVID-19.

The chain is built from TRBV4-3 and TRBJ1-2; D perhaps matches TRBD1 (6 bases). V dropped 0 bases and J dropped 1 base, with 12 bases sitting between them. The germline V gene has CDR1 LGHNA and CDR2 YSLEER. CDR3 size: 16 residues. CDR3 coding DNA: TGCGCCAGCAGCCAAGATTCAGGGGCCGTTAACTATGGCTACACCTTC. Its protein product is CASSQDSGAVNYGYTF.

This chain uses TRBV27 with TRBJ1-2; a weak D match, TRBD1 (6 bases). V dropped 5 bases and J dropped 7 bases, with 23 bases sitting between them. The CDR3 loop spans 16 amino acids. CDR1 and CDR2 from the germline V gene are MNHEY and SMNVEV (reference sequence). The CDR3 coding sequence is TGTGCCAGCAGTAGGTTATCGGGGCGGGGGGCAGGTGGCTACACCTTC. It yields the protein CASSRLSGRGAGGYTF.

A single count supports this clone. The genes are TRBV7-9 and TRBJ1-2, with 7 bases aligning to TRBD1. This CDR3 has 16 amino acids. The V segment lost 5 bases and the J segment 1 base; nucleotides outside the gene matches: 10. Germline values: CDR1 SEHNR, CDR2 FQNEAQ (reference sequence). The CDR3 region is CASSLGQNLVNYGYTF. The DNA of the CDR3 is TGTGCCAGCAGCCTGGGACAGAACCTGGTTAACTATGGCTACACCTTC.

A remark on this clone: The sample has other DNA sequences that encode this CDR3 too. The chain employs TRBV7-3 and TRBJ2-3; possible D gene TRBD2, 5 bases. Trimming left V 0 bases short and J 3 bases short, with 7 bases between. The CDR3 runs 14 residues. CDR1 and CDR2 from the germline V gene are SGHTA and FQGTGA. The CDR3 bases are TGTGCCAGCAGCTTAACACGGGGAACAGATACGCAGTATTTT. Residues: CASSLTRGTDTQYF.

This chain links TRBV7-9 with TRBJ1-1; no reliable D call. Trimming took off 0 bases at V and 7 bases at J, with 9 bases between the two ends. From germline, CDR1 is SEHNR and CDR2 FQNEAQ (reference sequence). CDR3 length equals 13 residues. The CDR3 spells CASSLAWSIEAFF. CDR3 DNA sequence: TGTGCCAGCAGCTTAGCTTGGAGCATTGAAGCTTTCTTT.

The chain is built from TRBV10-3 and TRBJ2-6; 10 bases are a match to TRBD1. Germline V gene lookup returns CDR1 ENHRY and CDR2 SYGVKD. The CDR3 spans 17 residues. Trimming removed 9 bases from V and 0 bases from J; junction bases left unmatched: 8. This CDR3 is CAIRGGQGISGANVLTF. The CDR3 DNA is TGTGCCATTCGGGGGGGACAGGGGATCTCTGGGGCCAACGTCCTGACTTTC.

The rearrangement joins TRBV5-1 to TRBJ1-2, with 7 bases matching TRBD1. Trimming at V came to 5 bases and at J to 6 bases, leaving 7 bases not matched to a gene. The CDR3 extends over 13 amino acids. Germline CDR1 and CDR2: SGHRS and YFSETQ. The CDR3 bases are TGCGCCAGCAGTTCGGACAGGTATGATGGCTACACCTTC. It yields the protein CASSSDRYDGYTF.

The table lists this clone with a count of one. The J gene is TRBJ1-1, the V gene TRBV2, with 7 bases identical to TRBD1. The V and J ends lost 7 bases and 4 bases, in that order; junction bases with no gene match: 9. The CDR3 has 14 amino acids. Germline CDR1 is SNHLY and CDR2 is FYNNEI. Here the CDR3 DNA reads TGTGCCAGCACCCCAATGTCAGGGGGCACTGAAGCTTTCTTT. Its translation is CASTPMSGGTEAFF.

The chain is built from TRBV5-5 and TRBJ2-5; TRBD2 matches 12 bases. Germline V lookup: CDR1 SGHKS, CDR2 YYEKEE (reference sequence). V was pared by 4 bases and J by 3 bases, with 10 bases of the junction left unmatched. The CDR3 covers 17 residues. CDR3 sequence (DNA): TGTGCCAGCAGCCGTCTAGCGGGGGGGGCCAAGAAAGAGACCCAGTACTTC. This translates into CASSRLAGGAKKETQYF.

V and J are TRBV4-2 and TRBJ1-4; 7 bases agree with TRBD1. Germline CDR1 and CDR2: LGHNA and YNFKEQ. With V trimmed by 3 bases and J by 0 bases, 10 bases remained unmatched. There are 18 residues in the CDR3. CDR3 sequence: CASSQTPGTASTNEKLFF. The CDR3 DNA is TGTGCCAGCAGCCAGACACCCGGGACAGCTTCAACTAATGAAAAACTGTTTTTT.

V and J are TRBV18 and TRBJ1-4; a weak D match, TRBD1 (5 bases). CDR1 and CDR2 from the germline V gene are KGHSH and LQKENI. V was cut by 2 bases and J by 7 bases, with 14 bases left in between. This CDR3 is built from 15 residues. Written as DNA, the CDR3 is TGTGCCAGCTCACCAAGCGGGGCGGATGGTGAAAAACTGTTTTTT. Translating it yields CASSPSGADGEKLFF.

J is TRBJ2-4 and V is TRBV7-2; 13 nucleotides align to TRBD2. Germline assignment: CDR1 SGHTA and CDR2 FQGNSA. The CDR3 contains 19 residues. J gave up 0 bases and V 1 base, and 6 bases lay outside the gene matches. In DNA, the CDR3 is TGTGCCAGCAGCTTAGAATCCGGACTAGCGGGGGTAGCCAAAAACATTCAGTACTTC. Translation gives CASSLESGLAGVAKNIQYF.

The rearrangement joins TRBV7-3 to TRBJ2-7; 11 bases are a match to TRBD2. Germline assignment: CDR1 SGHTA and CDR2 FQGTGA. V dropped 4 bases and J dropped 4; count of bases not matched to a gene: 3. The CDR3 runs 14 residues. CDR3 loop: CASSSSSGGYEQYF. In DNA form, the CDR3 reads TGTGCCAGCAGCTCGTCTAGCGGGGGGTACGAGCAGTACTTC. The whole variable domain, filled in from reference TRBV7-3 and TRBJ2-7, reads GAGVSQTPSNKVTEKGKYVELRCDPISGHTALYWYRQSLGQGPEFLIYFQGTGAADDSGLPNDRFFAVRPEGSVSTLKIQRTERGDSAVYLCASSSSSGGYEQYFGPGTRLTVT.

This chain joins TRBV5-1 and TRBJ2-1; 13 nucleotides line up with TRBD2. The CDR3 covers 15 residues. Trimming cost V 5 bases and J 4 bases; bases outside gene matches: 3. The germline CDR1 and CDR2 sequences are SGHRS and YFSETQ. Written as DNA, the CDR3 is TGCGCCAGCAGAACGGGACTAGCGGGGTACAATGAGCAGTTCTTC. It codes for CASRTGLAGYNEQFF. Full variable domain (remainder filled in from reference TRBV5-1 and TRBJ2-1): KAGVTQTPRYLIKTRGQQVTLSCSPISGHRSVSWYQQTPGQGLQFLFEYFSETQRNKGNFPGRFSGRQFSNSRSEMNVSTLELGDSALYLCASRTGLAGYNEQFFGPGTRLTVL.

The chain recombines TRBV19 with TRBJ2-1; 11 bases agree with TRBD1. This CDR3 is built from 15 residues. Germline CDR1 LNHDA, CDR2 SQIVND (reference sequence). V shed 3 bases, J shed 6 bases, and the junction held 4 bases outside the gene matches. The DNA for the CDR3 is TGTGCCAGTAGTATTGCGGGACAGGGGGTCAATGAGCAGTTCTTC. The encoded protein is CASSIAGQGVNEQFF.

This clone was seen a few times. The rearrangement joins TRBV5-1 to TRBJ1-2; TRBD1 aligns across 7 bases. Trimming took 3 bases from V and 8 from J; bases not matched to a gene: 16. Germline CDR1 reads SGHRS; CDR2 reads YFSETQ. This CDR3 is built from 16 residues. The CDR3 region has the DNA TGCGCCAGCAGCTCGGGTCTTGGACAGGCCCCCAAAGGCTACACCTTC. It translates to CASSSGLGQAPKGYTF.

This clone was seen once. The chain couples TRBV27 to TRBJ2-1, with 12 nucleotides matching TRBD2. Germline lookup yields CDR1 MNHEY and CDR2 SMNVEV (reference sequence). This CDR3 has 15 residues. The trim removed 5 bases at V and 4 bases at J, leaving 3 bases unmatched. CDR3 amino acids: CASSQLAGGYNEQFF. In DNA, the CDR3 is TGTGCCAGCAGTCAACTAGCGGGGGGATACAATGAGCAGTTCTTC.

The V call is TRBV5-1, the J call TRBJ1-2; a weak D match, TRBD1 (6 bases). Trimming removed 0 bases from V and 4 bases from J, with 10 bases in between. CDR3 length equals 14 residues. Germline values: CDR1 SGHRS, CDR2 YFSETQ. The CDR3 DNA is TGCGCCAGCAGCTTGGGCAGGGGATCCTATGGCTACACCTTC. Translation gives CASSLGRGSYGYTF.

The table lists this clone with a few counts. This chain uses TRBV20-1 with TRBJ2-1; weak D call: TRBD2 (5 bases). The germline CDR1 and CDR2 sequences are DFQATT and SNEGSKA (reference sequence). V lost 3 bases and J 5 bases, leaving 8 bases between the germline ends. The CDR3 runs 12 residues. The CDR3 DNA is TGCAGTGCTAGTGTCGGGGACAATGAGCAGTTCTTC. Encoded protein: CSASVGDNEQFF.